The 16 T cell receptor beta chains below come from one sample, sequenced in a study of graft-versus-host responses after intestinal transplantation. Clones were read by immunoSEQ multiplex PCR, and TCRdb kept only the in-frame ones, dropping some. The data hold roughly 120,000 clones, with less than 95% observed a single time. For these TCRs, the target antigens are not known. This sample comprised unstimulated CD4+ T cells sorted from spleen or lymph node cells, obtained before intestinal transplant. Every receptor here comes from a human donor who received an intestinal transplant.

This clone occurred once. The CDR3 reads CASSMMTLRWMNTEAFF. In DNA, the CDR3 is TGTGCCAGTAGTATGATGACTTTGAGGTGGATGAACACTGAAGCTTTCTTT. The chain uses TRBV19 and TRBJ1-1; D is unresolved. The V end lost 3 bases, the J end lost 0 bases, and 17 bases lay between the germline ends. The CDR3 has 17 amino acids. CDR1 LNHDA and CDR2 SQIVND come from the germline V gene (reference sequence).

This clone was counted a few times. The chain has TRBV2 and TRBJ1-2, with D possibly matching TRBD1 (5 bases). The germline gives CDR1 SNHLY, CDR2 FYNNEI. The CDR3 sequence is 13 residues long. V lost 7 bases and J lost 0, with 9 bases in between. CDR3 nucleotides: TGTGCCAGCACCAGGGCCCCTAACTATGGCTACACCTTC. Translating it yields CASTRAPNYGYTF.

The J gene is TRBJ2-3, the V gene TRBV5-1, with D uncertain. The V gene's germline CDR1 is SGHRS and CDR2 YFSETQ. V dropped 3 bases and J dropped 5 bases, with 7 bases sitting between them. The CDR3 extends over 12 amino acids. Written as DNA, the CDR3 is TGCGCCAGCAGCTCCCCAGGAGATACGCAGTATTTT. Protein: CASSSPGDTQYF.

The chain couples TRBV27 to TRBJ2-1; the D gene is possibly TRBD1 (6 bases). There are 13 residues in the CDR3. Germline CDR1 MNHEY, CDR2 SMNVEV (reference sequence). Trimming stripped 6 bases from V and 8 bases from J, with 14 bases between. As DNA, the CDR3 is TGTGCCAGCAGGGCGACAGGCCGCGATGAGCAGTTCTTC. Its translation: CASRATGRDEQFF.

CDR3 loop: CASSLARGGWETQYF. The CDR3 bases are TGTGCCAGCAGCTTGGCCCGAGGGGGCTGGGAGACCCAGTACTTC. This rearrangement joins TRBV5-5 to TRBJ2-5; 7 bases match TRBD1. Germline V gene data show CDR1 as SGHKS and CDR2 as YYEKEE (reference sequence). V trimming: 0 bases; J trimming: 5 bases; junction bases outside the gene matches: 7. The CDR3 spans 15 residues.

V usage is TRBV7-2 and J usage is TRBJ2-7; the match to TRBD2 covers 8 bases. V trimming: 4 bases; J trimming: 2 bases; junction bases outside the gene matches: 10. CDR3 length equals 16 residues. From germline, CDR1 is SGHTA and CDR2 FQGNSA. The CDR3 spells CASSSGGVATAYEQYF. In DNA, the CDR3 is TGTGCCAGCAGCTCCGGGGGGGTAGCGACCGCCTACGAGCAGTACTTC.

The chain is built from TRBV7-9 and TRBJ1-1, with D maybe TRBD1 (6 bases). Trimming stripped 5 bases from V and 5 bases from J, with 15 bases between. CDR1 is SEHNR, CDR2 FQNEAQ, per germline (reference sequence). The CDR3 consists of 14 residues. The CDR3 DNA reads as TGTGCCAGCAGCCAGGGGCTGTACTGGACTGAAGCTTTCTTT. This sequence encodes CASSQGLYWTEAFF.

The chain couples TRBV5-1 to TRBJ2-1, with 13 bases lining up with TRBD2. The CDR3 length is 16 residues. CDR1 and CDR2 from the germline V gene are SGHRS and YFSETQ. The ends lost 4 bases at V and 5 bases at J; junction bases unmatched: 6. The CDR3 here is CASSPRLAGGDNEQFF. The CDR3 DNA is TGCGCCAGCAGCCCAAGACTAGCGGGAGGTGACAATGAGCAGTTCTTC.

The CDR3 DNA follows: TGTGCCAGTAGTCGACAGCACCCGACCGACTATGGCTACACCTTC. Protein sequence: CASSRQHPTDYGYTF. The chain links TRBV19 to TRBJ1-2; weak D call: TRBD1 (5 bases). V lost 5 bases to trimming and J lost 3 bases, with 16 bases between them. There are 15 residues in the CDR3. In germline, CDR1 is LNHDA, CDR2 SQIVND (reference sequence).

DNA of the CDR3: TGTGCCACCAGCAGAGGGCAGGGTCTTGGCTACACCTTC. Residues: CATSRGQGLGYTF. The chain couples TRBV15 to TRBJ1-2; TRBD1 might be the D (5 bases). The germline V gene has CDR1 LNHNV and CDR2 YYDKDF (reference sequence). The CDR3 covers 13 residues. V lost 1 base and J 7 bases, leaving 10 bases between the germline ends.

The chain recombines TRBV6-5 with TRBJ1-1; D not resolved. The CDR3 is 13 residues long. Per the germline V gene, CDR1 is MNHEY and CDR2 is SVGAGI. Trimming removed 7 bases from V and 1 base from J, with 10 bases in between. CDR3 bases: TGTGCCAGCACCCCGGGGAGGAACACTGAAGCTTTCTTT. Translating it yields CASTPGRNTEAFF.

The J gene is TRBJ1-1, the V gene TRBV19, with D hard to call. The germline V gene has CDR1 LNHDA and CDR2 SQIVND (reference sequence). CDR3 length: 16 amino acids. Between the trimmed V and J ends, which lost 3 bases and 0 bases, there was a span of 14 bases. CDR3: CASSIKGGVMNTEAFF. CDR3 coding DNA: TGTGCCAGTAGTATTAAGGGAGGAGTCATGAACACTGAAGCTTTCTTT.

The chain recombines TRBV19 with TRBJ2-7, with a weak D call TRBD2 (6 bases). Germline V CDR1 and CDR2: LNHDA, SQIVND (reference sequence). This CDR3 region has 15 residues. V was clipped by 7 bases and J by 6 bases, with 22 bases between them. The CDR3 DNA reads as TGTGCCAGTAAGGTTCAGGGAGGAACGTTGGCCGAGCAGTACTTC. As protein: CASKVQGGTLAEQYF.

This chain joins TRBV7-2 and TRBJ2-7, with 10 nucleotides matching TRBD1. The CDR3 is 15 residues long. V was clipped by 5 bases and J by 5 bases; unmatched bases: 9. CDR1 is SGHTA, CDR2 FQGNSA, per germline. CDR3 bases: TGTGCCAGCAGCATCCAGACAGGGGGCCTCAACGAGCAGTACTTC. It is translated as CASSIQTGGLNEQYF.

V gene TRBV19 combines with J gene TRBJ1-1; D is undetermined. Germline V gene sequence: CDR1 LNHDA, CDR2 SQIVND (reference sequence). The germline V and J ends were trimmed by 5 bases and 4 bases, with 14 bases remaining between them. The CDR3 covers 14 residues. CDR3 nucleotide sequence: TGTGCCAGTAGTTCTCGAGGCGGAGTCACTGAAGCTTTCTTT. Protein sequence: CASSSRGGVTEAFF.

Remarks on this clone: Other DNA sequences in the same sample also yield this CDR3. V gene TRBV7-6 combines with J gene TRBJ2-5; no definite D call. V was clipped by 5 bases and J by 1 base, with 5 bases between them. The CDR3 spans 12 residues. Germline CDR1 and CDR2: SGHVS and FNYEAQ. The CDR3 sequence is CASSPRQETQYF. The CDR3 bases are TGTGCCAGCAGCCCCCGCCAAGAGACCCAGTACTTC.